Listed here are 30 T cell receptor beta chains from one sample, sequenced in a study of OX40 agonist ivuxolimab in advanced cancers. The library came from the immunoSEQ multiplex PCR assay. This immuneACCESS table, as held by TCRdb, lists in-frame sequences with V and J called but not all clones. Of the missing ones, under half trace to an unresolved V gene in checked studies; the others have no known cause. The sample table shows over 45,000 clones, and approximately 83% are seen once. The ten largest clones take up almost 1.5% of the sample. Here the sequenced sample was CD4+ or CD8+ T cells sorted from blood, taken in a trial of the OX40 agonist ivuxolimab. The receptors originated from an adult with an advanced solid tumor such as melanoma, head and neck, liver or kidney cancer.

The V and J genes are TRBV7-8 and TRBJ2-2; 10 bases line up with TRBD1. Germline CDR1 reads SGHVS; CDR2 reads FQNEAQ. V lost 4 bases to trimming and J lost 2 bases; unmatched junction nucleotides: 1. The CDR3 loop spans 15 amino acids. CDR3 region: CASSSTGGNTGELFF. CDR3 DNA sequence: TGTGCCAGCAGCTCGACAGGGGGCAACACCGGGGAGCTGTTTTTT.

This sequence joins TRBV7-3 and TRBJ2-7; the D gene is possibly TRBD1 (5 bases). The germline V gene has CDR1 SGHTA and CDR2 FQGTGA. This CDR3 is 15 amino acids long. Trimming stripped 2 bases from V and 1 base from J, with 12 bases between. The CDR3, as DNA: TGTGCCAGCAGCTTAGGGGCCTCACCATCCTACGAGCAGTACTTC. This encodes CASSLGASPSYEQYF.

This clone was observed a single time. The rearrangement uses TRBV14 and TRBJ1-1; 7 positions agree with TRBD1. The V gene end was trimmed by 4 bases and the J gene end by 1 base; junction bases not matched to a gene: 0. Per the germline V gene, CDR1 is SGHDN and CDR2 is FVKESK. The CDR3 loop spans 13 amino acids. The chain's CDR3 is CASSRTGNTEAFF. Here the CDR3 DNA reads TGTGCCAGCAGCCGGACAGGGAACACTGAAGCTTTCTTT.

The genes are TRBV4-3 and TRBJ2-1; no firm D call. Germline V gene sequence: CDR1 LGHNA, CDR2 YSLEER. Trimming stripped 0 bases from V and 0 bases from J, with 12 bases between. This CDR3 has 17 residues. This chain's CDR3 is CASSQDIGRISYNEQFF. The CDR3 DNA sequence: TGCGCCAGCAGCCAAGATATAGGACGGATCTCCTACAATGAGCAGTTCTTC.

The chain links TRBV7-2 to TRBJ2-5; either TRBD1 or TRBD2 may fit D (5 bases each). This CDR3 is built from 14 residues. Trimming left V 2 bases short and J 5 bases short, with 12 bases between. Germline V gene sequence: CDR1 SGHTA, CDR2 FQGNSA. The CDR3 bases are TGTGCCAGCAGCTTAATCGGGGCTGGGGAGACCCAGTACTTC. Translated, it gives CASSLIGAGETQYF.

The chain has TRBV19 and TRBJ2-1; the D gene could be TRBD1 or TRBD2 (5 bases each). Deletions cut 5 bases from V and 0 bases from J, with 8 bases between. Germline V CDR1 and CDR2: LNHDA, SQIVND (reference sequence). The CDR3 has 14 residues. Written as DNA, the CDR3 is TGTGCCAGTAGTTGGGGGTTCTCCTACAATGAGCAGTTCTTC. Translation: CASSWGFSYNEQFF. Based on the CDR3 plus reference TRBV19 and TRBJ2-1, the full variable domain is DGGITQSPKYLFRKEGQNVTLSCEQNLNHDAMYWYRQDPGQGLRLIYYSQIVNDFQKGDIAEGYSVSREKKESFPLTVTSAQKNPTAFYLCASSWGFSYNEQFFGPGTRLTVL.

This rearrangement joins TRBV5-4 to TRBJ2-5; 9 bases line up with TRBD1. Germline-derived CDR1 and CDR2 are SGHNT and YYREEE (reference sequence). The CDR3 length is 13 residues. With V trimmed by 4 bases and J by 3 bases, 1 base remained unmatched. CDR3: CASSRDREETQYF. The CDR3 DNA follows: TGTGCCAGCAGCCGGGACAGGGAAGAGACCCAGTACTTC.

Here the CDR3 reads CAWRRSGYGGYTF. The CDR3 coding sequence is TGTGCCTGGAGAAGATCAGGTTATGGTGGCTACACCTTC. V usage is TRBV30 and J usage is TRBJ1-2; D call uncertain. The germline V gene encodes CDR1 GTSNPN and CDR2 SVGIG (reference sequence). The ends were cut back, 3 bases at V and 7 bases at J, with 15 bases in the middle. The CDR3 loop spans 13 amino acids.

This chain uses TRBV19 with TRBJ2-5; TRBD2 agrees at 13 bases. Trimming removed 5 bases from V and 3 bases from J; junction bases left unmatched: 3. The germline CDR1 and CDR2 sequences are LNHDA and SQIVND (reference sequence). The CDR3 has 15 residues. This CDR3 is CASSWGTSGEETQYF. CDR3 nucleotides: TGTGCCAGTAGTTGGGGGACTAGCGGGGAAGAGACCCAGTACTTC. The variable domain in full, completed from reference TRBV19 and TRBJ2-5, reads DGGITQSPKYLFRKEGQNVTLSCEQNLNHDAMYWYRQDPGQGLRLIYYSQIVNDFQKGDIAEGYSVSREKKESFPLTVTSAQKNPTAFYLCASSWGTSGEETQYFGPGTRLLVL.

The genes are TRBV18 and TRBJ1-5; tentatively, D is TRBD1 (5 bases). The CDR3 runs 14 residues. The V and J ends lost 3 bases and 7 bases respectively, with 13 bases between them. Germline V CDR1 and CDR2: KGHSH, LQKENI. CDR3 sequence (DNA): TGTGCCAGCTCACCGGTCCTAGGGGACCAGCCCCAGCATTTT. Its protein product is CASSPVLGDQPQHF.

V gene TRBV9 combines with J gene TRBJ2-5, with 7 nucleotides matching TRBD2. This CDR3 is built from 14 residues. Germline V lookup: CDR1 SGDLS, CDR2 YYNGEE. The J segment lost 5 bases and the V segment lost 4 bases, leaving 8 bases of the junction unmatched. CDR3 sequence: CASSPPTSWETQYF. The DNA of the CDR3 is TGTGCCAGCAGCCCCCCGACTAGCTGGGAGACCCAGTACTTC.

The gene calls are TRBV30 and TRBJ2-1; the match to TRBD2 covers 14 bases. V lost 5 bases and J lost 9; bases outside the gene matches: 6. Germline values: CDR1 GTSNPN, CDR2 SVGIG (reference sequence). The CDR3 contains 14 residues. CDR3 loop: CAWAPGLAGVEQFF. DNA of the CDR3: TGTGCCTGGGCCCCGGGACTAGCGGGAGTTGAGCAGTTCTTC.

The gene calls are TRBV11-3 and TRBJ2-4; D unclear. V shed 3 bases and J shed 6 bases, with 6 bases lying between them. The CDR3 totals 12 residues. The germline CDR1 and CDR2 sequences are SGHNT and YENEEA. CDR3 in amino acids: CASSLLRNIQYF. In nucleotides, the CDR3 is TGTGCCAGCAGCTTGCTGAGAAACATTCAGTACTTC.

This chain links TRBV27 with TRBJ1-2; tentative D call: TRBD1 (5 bases). This CDR3 spans 14 amino acids. From germline, CDR1 is MNHEY and CDR2 SMNVEV (reference sequence). V dropped 0 bases and J dropped 4 bases, with 9 bases sitting between them. This CDR3 reads CASSLSLGVYGYTF. The CDR3 DNA is TGTGCCAGCAGTTTATCCCTAGGGGTCTATGGCTACACCTTC.

The rearrangement joins TRBV19 to TRBJ1-3, with D unresolved. This CDR3 is 14 amino acids long. The V gene lost 3 bases and the J gene lost 4 bases, with 10 bases spanning the gap. Germline V gives CDR1 LNHDA, CDR2 SQIVND (reference sequence). The CDR3 loop reads CASSISGYGNTIYF. DNA of the CDR3: TGTGCCAGTAGTATCTCCGGTTACGGAAACACCATATATTTT.

CDR3 sequence: CASSFTSAQETQYF. DNA for the CDR3: TGTGCCAGCAGCTTTACTAGCGCCCAAGAGACCCAGTACTTC. The V and J genes are TRBV5-4 and TRBJ2-5; 7 bases align to TRBD2. From germline, CDR1 is SGHNT and CDR2 YYREEE (reference sequence). CDR3 length: 14 residues. Unmatched junction bases numbered 2, after V lost 2 bases and J lost 1 base. Combining the CDR3 with reference TRBV5-4 and TRBJ2-5 gives the whole variable domain ETGVTQSPTHLIKTRGQQVTLRCSSQSGHNTVSWYQQALGQGPQFIFQYYREEENGRGNFPPRFSGLQFPNYSSELNVNALELDDSALYLCASSFTSAQETQYFGPGTRLLVL.

The V and J genes are TRBV10-2 and TRBJ1-5; possible D gene TRBD1, 5 bases. Germline loops: CDR1 WSHSY, CDR2 SAAADI. V was cut by 6 bases and J by 2 bases, with 11 bases left in between. The CDR3 is 14 amino acids. DNA of the CDR3: TGCGCCAGCAGGGGGACCTCGGGCAATCAGCCCCAGCATTTT. Translation: CASRGTSGNQPQHF.

The V and J genes are TRBV5-6 and TRBJ2-7; D is uncertain. Germline V gene data show CDR1 as SGHDT and CDR2 as YYEEEE. This CDR3 spans 13 amino acids. With 0 bases removed from V and 7 bases from J, the gap between germline ends came to 11 bases. The CDR3 protein is CASSLGTAPEQYF. In DNA, the CDR3 is TGTGCCAGCAGCTTGGGAACCGCTCCAGAGCAGTACTTC. The entire variable domain, with the rest obtained from reference TRBV5-6 and TRBJ2-7, is as follows: DAGVTQSPTHLIKTRGQQVTLRCSPKSGHDTVSWYQQALGQGPQFIFQYYEEEERQRGNFPDRFSGHQFPNYSSELNVNALLLGDSALYLCASSLGTAPEQYFGPGTRLTVT.

This chain joins TRBV11-3 and TRBJ2-7, with TRBD2 identical over 8 bases. Germline V gene lookup returns CDR1 SGHNT and CDR2 YENEEA. There are 14 residues in the CDR3. Germline trimming cut 1 base from V and 6 bases from J; bases unmatched to any gene: 5. CDR3 DNA sequence: TGTGCCAGCAGCTTAGTCAGCGGGAGAGGCGAGCAGTACTTC. Its translation: CASSLVSGRGEQYF.

V is TRBV19 and J is TRBJ2-2; D is uncertain. The CDR3 runs to 13 residues. V was shortened by 5 bases and J by 7 bases, with 11 bases between the two germline ends. CDR1 LNHDA and CDR2 SQIVND come from the germline V gene (reference sequence). DNA of the CDR3: TGTGCCAGTAGTTTAGGAGATTTCGGGGAGCTGTTTTTT. This gives the protein CASSLGDFGELFF.

The J gene is TRBJ1-1, the V gene TRBV18, with D perhaps TRBD1 (5 bases). Per the germline V gene, CDR1 is KGHSH and CDR2 is LQKENI. CDR3 length equals 17 residues. Deletions cut 4 bases from V and 1 base from J, with 19 bases between. The CDR3 DNA sequence: TGTGCCAGCTCACTAAGGGGAGGGTTTAAAGCGAACACTGAAGCTTTCTTT. Its protein is CASSLRGGFKANTEAFF. The entire variable domain, with the rest obtained from reference TRBV18 and TRBJ1-1, is as follows: NAGVMQNPRHLVRRRGQEARLRCSPMKGHSHVYWYRQLPEEGLKFMVYLQKENIIDESGMPKERFSAEFPKEGPSILRIQQVVRGDSAAYFCASSLRGGFKANTEAFFGQGTRLTVV.

CDR3 sequence reads: CASSQAVNTEAFF. CDR3 coding DNA: TGCGCCAGCAGCCAAGCCGTGAACACTGAAGCTTTCTTT. The chain combines TRBV4-1 with TRBJ1-1; D gene unclear. This CDR3 is built from 13 residues. CDR1 is MGHRA, CDR2 YSYEKL, per germline. The V end lost 1 base, the J end lost 0 bases, and 3 bases lay between the germline ends.

This sequence joins TRBV5-1 and TRBJ2-2; 7 bases fit TRBD2. The V gene end was trimmed by 5 bases and the J gene end by 6 bases; junction bases not matched to a gene: 10. Germline values: CDR1 SGHRS, CDR2 YFSETQ. This CDR3 spans 15 amino acids. CDR3 coding DNA: TGCGCCAGCAGATTTCTAGCGGCGGGCCCCGGGGAGCTGTTTTTT. It is translated as CASRFLAAGPGELFF.

This clone occurred a few times. V and J are TRBV4-1 and TRBJ1-5; D is ambiguous. Germline CDR1 reads MGHRA; CDR2 reads YSYEKL. The CDR3 covers 15 residues. V gave up 0 bases and J gave up 3 bases, with 9 bases separating them. CDR3 loop: CASSQEGQVNQPQHF. CDR3 DNA sequence: TGCGCCAGCAGCCAAGAAGGTCAGGTCAATCAGCCCCAGCATTTT.

The chain employs TRBV2 and TRBJ1-5, with 11 bases aligning to TRBD1. Germline values: CDR1 SNHLY, CDR2 FYNNEI. The CDR3 has 15 residues. Trimming removed 7 bases from V and 7 bases from J; junction bases left unmatched: 9. The CDR3 here is CASKPGTGGGQPQHF. The CDR3 nucleotides read TGTGCCAGCAAGCCTGGGACAGGGGGAGGACAGCCCCAGCATTTT.

This chain joins TRBV9 and TRBJ1-3; no firm D call. The CDR3 covers 16 residues. Trimming removed 0 bases at V and 3 bases at J, with 13 bases between. The germline CDR1 and CDR2 sequences are SGDLS and YYNGEE. CDR3 in DNA: TGTGCCAGCAGCGTAGATGGCACCGGGAATGGAAACACCATATATTTT. Its protein is CASSVDGTGNGNTIYF.

The chain is built from TRBV27 and TRBJ1-5; 10 nucleotides agree with TRBD1. This CDR3 contains 19 residues. The junction had 11 bases not matched to a gene; V was cut back by 2 bases and J by 1 base. Germline V CDR1 and CDR2: MNHEY, SMNVEV (reference sequence). The DNA for the CDR3 is TGTGCCAGCAGTTTAAGGGGGGGTGGGACAGGGGCGAGCAATCAGCCCCAGCATTTT. This encodes CASSLRGGGTGASNQPQHF.

This chain connects TRBV2 to TRBJ2-7; D might be TRBD1 (5 bases). Trimming cost V 1 base and J 6 bases, with 13 bases left between them. This CDR3 spans 14 amino acids. CDR1 SNHLY and CDR2 FYNNEI come from the germline V gene. The CDR3 region is CASSEGTRQGEQYF. The CDR3 nucleotides are TGTGCCAGCAGTGAAGGGACACGGCAGGGCGAGCAGTACTTC.

The rearrangement joins TRBV5-1 to TRBJ1-2; D may be TRBD1 (6 bases). Trimming removed 4 bases from V and 0 bases from J, with 13 bases in between. Germline CDR1 is SGHRS and CDR2 is YFSETQ. The length of the CDR3 is 15 residues. CDR3 sequence reads: CASSVGTPTNYGYTF. CDR3 nucleotide sequence: TGCGCCAGCAGCGTAGGGACACCAACTAACTATGGCTACACCTTC.

The CDR3 bases are TGTGCCAGCAGCGTAGTTTCCTCCTACAATGAGCAGTTCTTC. Translating gives CASSVVSSYNEQFF. This chain joins TRBV9 and TRBJ2-1, with D unclear. With 0 bases removed from V and 0 bases from J, the gap between germline ends came to 4 bases. Germline CDR1 SGDLS, CDR2 YYNGEE. The CDR3 sequence is 14 residues long.